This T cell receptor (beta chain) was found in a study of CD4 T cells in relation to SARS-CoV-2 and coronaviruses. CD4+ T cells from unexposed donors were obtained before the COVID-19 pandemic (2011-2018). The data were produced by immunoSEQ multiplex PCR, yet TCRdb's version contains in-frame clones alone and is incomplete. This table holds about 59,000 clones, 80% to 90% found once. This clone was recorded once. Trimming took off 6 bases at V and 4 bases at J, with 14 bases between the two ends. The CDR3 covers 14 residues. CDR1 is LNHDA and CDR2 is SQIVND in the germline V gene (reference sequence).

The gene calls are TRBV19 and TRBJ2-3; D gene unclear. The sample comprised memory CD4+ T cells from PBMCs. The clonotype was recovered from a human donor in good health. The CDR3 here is CASRPSASADTQYF. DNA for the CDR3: TGTGCCAGTAGACCCTCGGCCTCGGCAGATACGCAGTATTTT.